Following are 21 T cell receptor beta chains from one sample sequenced in a study of blood T cell repertoires in COVID-19. Libraries were prepared by immunoSEQ multiplex PCR; TCRdb keeps only in-frame clonotypes and omits some of them. The top ten hold about 11% of the sample, which has around 280,000 clones, 88% seen once. The specimen sequenced was peripheral blood. These receptors originate from a woman aged 25 to 39 with COVID-19, enrolled during active disease.

The chain couples TRBV3-1 (or the pseudogene TRBV3-2) to TRBJ1-2; 8 bases agree with TRBD1. V was pared by 4 bases and J by 8 bases, with 9 bases of the junction left unmatched. Germline V gives CDR1 LGHDT, CDR2 YNNKEL (reference sequence). The CDR3 is 14 amino acids. The CDR3: CASSLRGQGHGYTF. CDR3 bases: TGTGCCAGCAGCCTAAGAGGACAGGGCCACGGCTACACCTTC.

The chain joins TRBV2 to TRBJ1-5, with a possible D match to TRBD1 (5 bases). The germline CDR1 and CDR2 sequences are SNHLY and FYNNEI. The CDR3 is 12 residues long. The V end lost 4 bases, the J end lost 6 bases, and 7 bases lay between the germline ends. This chain's CDR3 is CASSVRGQPQHF. The CDR3 nucleotides are TGTGCCAGCAGTGTAAGGGGTCAGCCCCAGCATTTT.

This chain joins TRBV6-4 and TRBJ2-3; D is undetermined. Trimming removed 10 bases from V and 5 bases from J, with 7 bases in between. The germline V gene encodes CDR1 MRHNA and CDR2 SNTAGT. The CDR3 covers 10 residues. The CDR3 coding sequence is TGTGCCACCTCACAAGATACGCAGTATTTT. Residues: CATSQDTQYF.

This clone was found once. The V call is TRBV5-4, the J call TRBJ2-3; 10 nucleotides line up with TRBD1. From germline, CDR1 is SGHNT and CDR2 YYREEE (reference sequence). The CDR3 has 14 residues. V gave up 7 bases and J gave up 3 bases; unmatched junction bases: 5. CDR3 sequence (DNA): TGTGCCAGCGGCAGACAGGGGGCGACAGATACGCAGTATTTT. Encoded protein: CASGRQGATDTQYF.

V and J are TRBV10-1 and TRBJ1-5; D not resolved. The CDR3 has 15 residues. The germline V gene encodes CDR1 WNHNN and CDR2 SYGVQD (reference sequence). The V end lost 10 bases, the J end lost 0 bases, and 16 bases lay between the germline ends. The CDR3 sequence: CATRESSYSNQPQHF. The CDR3 nucleotides are TGCGCCACCCGAGAGTCGTCCTATAGCAATCAGCCCCAGCATTTT.

The genes are TRBV30 and TRBJ2-5, with unresolved D. The CDR3 loop spans 13 amino acids. The V end lost 2 bases, the J end lost 5 bases, and 12 bases lay between the germline ends. Germline V gene data show CDR1 as GTSNPN and CDR2 as SVGIG (reference sequence). The CDR3 sequence is CAWSTERRETQYF. In DNA, the CDR3 is TGTGCCTGGAGTACAGAAAGAAGGGAGACCCAGTACTTC.

V usage is TRBV28 and J usage is TRBJ1-6, with D unresolved. The germline CDR1 and CDR2 sequences are MDHEN and SYDVKM. CDR3 length: 15 residues. V lost 2 bases and J lost 3, with 8 bases in between. CDR3 amino acids: CASSLQGSYNSPLHF. CDR3 nucleotide sequence: TGTGCCAGCAGTTTACAAGGGAGCTATAATTCACCCCTCCACTTT.

The V gene is TRBV5-1, the J gene TRBJ1-2; 7 bases line up with TRBD1. Germline V gives CDR1 SGHRS, CDR2 YFSETQ. J was trimmed by 2 bases and V by 5 bases; bases with no gene match: 9. The CDR3 has 15 amino acids. CDR3 protein: CASSQPGQSNYGYTF. The CDR3 DNA follows: TGCGCCAGCAGTCAACCGGGACAGAGCAACTATGGCTACACCTTC.

The V call is TRBV5-1, the J call TRBJ2-3; D may be TRBD1 (5 bases). Germline values: CDR1 SGHRS, CDR2 YFSETQ. There are 8 residues in the CDR3. V lost 4 bases, J lost 14 bases, and 5 bases lay in between. The CDR3 here is CASSTGYF. CDR3 nucleotides: TGCGCCAGCAGCACAGGGTATTTT.

The chain couples TRBV21-1 to TRBJ2-1; TRBD2 is taken as the D call from the table, unchecked against the DNA. TRBV21-1 is assigned pseudogene status. The CDR3 covers 13 residues. The CDR3 sequence: CAYHRTAYNEQFF. The DNA for the CDR3 is TGTGCCTACCACCGGACTGCATACAATGAGCAGTTCTTC.

This clone was counted once. The chain uses TRBV5-4 and TRBJ1-1; tentatively, D is TRBD1 (5 bases). The germline gives CDR1 SGHNT, CDR2 YYREEE (reference sequence). V lost 2 bases and J 6 bases, leaving 8 bases between the germline ends. CDR3 length equals 12 residues. The CDR3 here is CASSLQGAEAFF. DNA for the CDR3: TGTGCCAGCAGCTTACAAGGGGCTGAAGCTTTCTTT. Filled out from reference TRBV5-4 and TRBJ1-1, the complete variable domain reads ETGVTQSPTHLIKTRGQQVTLRCSSQSGHNTVSWYQQALGQGPQFIFQYYREEENGRGNFPPRFSGLQFPNYSSELNVNALELDDSALYLCASSLQGAEAFFGQGTRLTVV.

This chain joins TRBV24-1 and TRBJ2-3, with D perhaps matching TRBD1 (6 bases). CDR1 and CDR2 from the germline V gene are KGHDR and SFDVKD. CDR3 length: 14 amino acids. V was clipped by 4 bases and J by 5 bases, with 12 bases between them. CDR3 sequence (DNA): TGTGCCACCAGTGACAGGGGATATCTAGATACGCAGTATTTT. This translates into CATSDRGYLDTQYF.

The chain has TRBV6-5 and TRBJ1-4, with TRBD1 matching 7 bases. Germline-derived CDR1 and CDR2 are MNHEY and SVGAGI. V lost 7 bases, J lost 5 bases, and 10 bases stayed unmatched. This CDR3 has 15 residues. The CDR3 bases are TGTGCCAGCACCAGAGGGACAGCCTACAATGAAAAACTGTTTTTT. It encodes CASTRGTAYNEKLFF.

The genes are TRBV5-1 and TRBJ2-2; 7 bases match TRBD1. The CDR3 runs to 16 residues. Per the germline V gene, CDR1 is SGHRS and CDR2 is YFSETQ. V was clipped by 2 bases and J by 0 bases; unmatched bases: 4. The CDR3, as DNA: TGCGCCAGCAGCTTCGGACAGGCGCCGAACACCGGGGAGCTGTTTTTT. It encodes CASSFGQAPNTGELFF.

This chain connects TRBV19 to TRBJ2-3; TRBD2 aligns across 11 bases. With 6 bases clipped from V and 3 bases from J, the junction kept 2 bases outside the gene matches. The length of the CDR3 is 14 residues. Per the germline V gene, CDR1 is LNHDA and CDR2 is SQIVND (reference sequence). The CDR3 loop is CASRTSGNTDTQYF. The DNA of the CDR3 is TGTGCCAGTAGGACTAGCGGGAATACAGATACGCAGTATTTT.

This clone showed up just a few times. This chain links TRBV25-1 with TRBJ2-2; D is uncertain. V gave up 6 bases and J gave up 5 bases, with 10 bases separating them. Looked up from germline, CDR1 is MGHDK and CDR2 is SYGVNS. The CDR3 runs 13 residues. Here the CDR3 reads CASSELLTGELFF. The CDR3 bases are TGTGCCAGCAGCGAGCTCCTTACCGGGGAGCTGTTTTTT.

The chain links TRBV19 to TRBJ2-5; no clear D gene. CDR3 length: 12 amino acids. Trimming shortened V by 5 bases and J by 0 bases, and 4 bases separated the two germline ends. Germline CDR1 is LNHDA and CDR2 is SQIVND (reference sequence). The CDR3 sequence is CASSQNQETQYF. The CDR3 bases are TGTGCCAGTAGTCAGAACCAAGAGACCCAGTACTTC.

J is TRBJ1-1 and V is TRBV27; D is ambiguous. V lost 2 bases and J lost 5, with 12 bases in between. The CDR3 extends over 14 amino acids. Germline V gene sequence: CDR1 MNHEY, CDR2 SMNVEV (reference sequence). CDR3 loop: CASSLQDGETEAFF. The CDR3 DNA reads as TGTGCCAGCAGTTTACAGGACGGGGAGACTGAAGCTTTCTTT.

The chain combines TRBV11-2 with TRBJ1-2; D perhaps matches TRBD1 (5 bases). V lost 2 bases, J lost 8 bases, and 12 bases lay in between. This CDR3 has 13 residues. The germline V gene encodes CDR1 SGHAT and CDR2 FQNNGV. CDR3 sequence: CASSLLDTGGYTF. CDR3 DNA sequence: TGTGCCAGCAGCTTACTGGACACCGGAGGCTACACCTTC. Complete variable domain (other parts from reference TRBV11-2 and TRBJ1-2): EAGVAQSPRYKIIEKRQSVAFWCNPISGHATLYWYQQILGQGPKLLIQFQNNGVVDDSQLPKDRFSAERLKGVDSTLKIQPAKLEDSAVYLCASSLLDTGGYTFGSGTRLTVV.

The chain carries TRBV6-5 and TRBJ2-2, with D maybe TRBD1 (8 bases). CDR3 length: 16 residues. V gave up 4 bases and J gave up 4 bases, with 16 bases separating them. The germline V gene encodes CDR1 MNHEY and CDR2 SVGAGI. The CDR3 sequence: CASSSRTGRVTGELFF. Here the CDR3 DNA reads TGTGCCAGCAGTTCCCGGACAGGGAGGGTCACCGGGGAGCTGTTTTTT.

With regard to this clone: Compared with germline, one end of the junction differs, possibly owing to a read error. The V and J genes are TRBV7-8 and TRBJ2-7, with TRBD2 matching 13 bases. The CDR3 loop spans 15 amino acids. CDR1 is SGHVS, CDR2 FQNEAQ, per germline. CDR3 sequence reads: CASSVAGLAGYEQYF. CDR3 coding DNA: TGTGCCAGCAGCGTAGCGGGACTAGCGGGGTACGAGCAGTACTTC. The variable domain in full, completed from reference TRBV7-8 and TRBJ2-7, reads GAGVSQSPRYKVAKRGQDVALRCDPISGHVSLFWYQQALGQGPEFLTYFQNEAQLDKSGLPSDRFFAERPEGSVSTLKIQRTQQEDSAVYLCASSVAGLAGYEQYFGPGTRLTVT.